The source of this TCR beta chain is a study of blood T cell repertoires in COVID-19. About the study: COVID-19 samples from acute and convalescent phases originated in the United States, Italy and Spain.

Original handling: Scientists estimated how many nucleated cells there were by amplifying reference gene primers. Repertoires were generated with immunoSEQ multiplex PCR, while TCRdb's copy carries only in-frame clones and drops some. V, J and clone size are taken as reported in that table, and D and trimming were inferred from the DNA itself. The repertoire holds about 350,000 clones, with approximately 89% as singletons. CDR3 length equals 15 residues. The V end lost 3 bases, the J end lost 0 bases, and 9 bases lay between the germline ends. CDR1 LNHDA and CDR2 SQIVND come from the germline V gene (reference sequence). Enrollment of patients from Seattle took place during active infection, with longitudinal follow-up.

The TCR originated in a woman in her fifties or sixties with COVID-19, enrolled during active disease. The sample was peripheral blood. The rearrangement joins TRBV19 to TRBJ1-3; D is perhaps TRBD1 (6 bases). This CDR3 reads CASSMADSSGNTIYF. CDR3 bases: TGTGCCAGTAGTATGGCGGACAGCTCTGGAAACACCATATATTTT.